This entry lists 4 T cell receptor beta chains sequenced from one sample in a study of T-cell reconstitution after alpha-beta-depleted transplantation in children. Researchers prepared the TCRbeta library using unique molecular identifiers, the study reports. TCRdb redid the calling of the PCR reads with MiXCR, one entry per CDR3 protein. Here the sample spans under 5,000 distinct CDR3 sequences, more than 5.5% being singletons. Sample: PBMCs, mostly from graft donor cells, taken 60 days after TCRalphabeta/CD19-depleted stem cell transplant. The source of these receptors is a boy under three years old who had a stem cell transplant for SCID, so the T cells may come from the graft donor.

Ten or more counts support this clonotype. V gene TRBV5-1 combines with J gene TRBJ1-5, with D possibly matching TRBD1 (6 bases). Germline CDR1 is SGHRS and CDR2 is YFSETQ. The CDR3 has 17 amino acids. V shed 3 bases and J shed 2 bases, with 18 bases lying between them. The CDR3 here is CASSSPPLRQGNQPQHF. DNA of the CDR3: TGCGCCAGCAGCTCCCCCCCCCTTAGACAGGGCAATCAGCCCCAGCATTTT.

At least ten counts were recorded for this clonotype. The chain joins TRBV5-5 to TRBJ1-2; no clear D. The germline CDR1 and CDR2 sequences are SGHKS and YYEKEE (reference sequence). Trimming stripped 5 bases from V and 7 bases from J, with 15 bases between. This CDR3 has 13 amino acids. The chain's CDR3 is CASRRPGFLGYTF. DNA for the CDR3: TGTGCCAGCAGACGGCCGGGATTCCTTGGCTACACCTTC. Looking up the rest from reference TRBV5-5 and TRBJ1-2 gives the full variable domain: DAGVTQSPTHLIKTRGQQVTLRCSPISGHKSVSWYQQVLGQGPQFIFQYYEKEERGRGNFPDRFSARQFPNYSSELNVNALLLGDSALYLCASRRPGFLGYTFGSGTRLTVV.

This clonotype was picked up many times. V usage is TRBV7-9 and J usage is TRBJ1-5; D uncertain. The CDR3 sequence is 13 residues long. Germline V gene sequence: CDR1 SEHNR, CDR2 FQNEAQ (reference sequence). The V gene lost 10 bases and the J gene lost 0 bases, with 10 bases spanning the gap. CDR3: CATRTVSNQPQHF. The CDR3 DNA reads TGTGCCACCCGAACGGTTAGCAATCAGCCCCAGCATTTT.

Judged by abundance, this clonotype is medium-sized (0.01 to 0.1%). The CDR3 DNA follows: TGCAGTGCTAGGCCCGGGACAGCTGAAAAACTGTTTTTT. This encodes CSARPGTAEKLFF. The rearrangement joins TRBV20-1 to TRBJ1-4; the match to TRBD1 covers 7 bases. The CDR3 has 13 residues. V lost 3 bases and J lost 7; bases outside the gene matches: 5. The germline CDR1 and CDR2 sequences are DFQATT and SNEGSKA (reference sequence).